One and the same sample provided the 10 T cell receptor beta chains below, sequenced in a study of radiotherapy plus CTLA-4 blockade in lung cancer (dated by TCRdb to about 2018). Libraries came from the immunoSEQ multiplex PCR assay. TCRdb retrieved this table from immuneACCESS and kept in-frame rearrangements only. Not all clones are present; in checked studies, unresolved V genes account for under half, and no reason is known for the remainder. The sample data list around 99,000 clones, and around nine tenths of these were observed just once. Roughly 4.9% of the sample lies in the top ten. Specimen: peripheral blood, collected from a patient treated with radiotherapy plus ipilimumab. These receptors all stem from a human donor with non-small cell lung cancer that progressed on radiotherapy plus ipilimumab.

The sample holds a few counts of this clone. The rearrangement links TRBV5-4 to TRBJ1-4; 7 bases agree with TRBD1. Trimming removed 2 bases from V and 4 bases from J; junction bases left unmatched: 8. The germline V gene encodes CDR1 SGHNT and CDR2 YYREEE (reference sequence). The CDR3 is 16 amino acids. The CDR3 protein is CASSLTGTDLNEKLFF. In nucleotides, the CDR3 is TGTGCCAGCAGCTTAACCGGGACAGACCTTAATGAAAAACTGTTTTTT.

CDR3: CASIPVPYEQYF. CDR3 DNA: TGTGCCAGCATCCCGGTTCCCTACGAGCAGTACTTC. The chain links TRBV9 to TRBJ2-7, with unresolved D. Trimming left V 6 bases short and J 2 bases short, with 9 bases between. The germline V gene encodes CDR1 SGDLS and CDR2 YYNGEE. The CDR3 sequence is 12 residues long.

The chain has TRBV28 and TRBJ1-4, with 9 bases that match TRBD1. Germline CDR1 MDHEN, CDR2 SYDVKM. The CDR3 has 16 amino acids. V trimming: 0 bases; J trimming: 8 bases; junction bases outside the gene matches: 7. The DNA for the CDR3 is TGTGCCAGCAGTTTATGGGGACAGGGAGGTGGGGAAAAACTGTTTTTT. It encodes CASSLWGQGGGEKLFF.

The chain carries TRBV6-5 and TRBJ1-2; D gene ambiguous. The CDR3 covers 13 residues. Per germline, CDR1 MNHEY and CDR2 SVGAGI. The V end was cut by 6 bases, the J end by 2 bases, with 10 bases between. CDR3 sequence: CASRGTENYGYTF. CDR3 DNA: TGTGCCAGCAGAGGTACAGAGAACTATGGCTACACCTTC.

This rearrangement joins TRBV5-1 to TRBJ2-5; no clear D. This CDR3 is built from 13 residues. Germline V lookup: CDR1 SGHRS, CDR2 YFSETQ. Between the trimmed V and J ends, which lost 2 bases and 4 bases, there was a span of 9 bases. CDR3 in amino acids: CASSFYGTETQYF. In DNA, the CDR3 is TGCGCCAGCAGCTTTTACGGCACAGAGACCCAGTACTTC.

The V gene is TRBV19, the J gene TRBJ2-2, with a weak D call TRBD2 (5 bases). Trimming shortened V by 6 bases and J by 4 bases, and 12 bases separated the two germline ends. This CDR3 has 14 amino acids. Germline V lookup: CDR1 LNHDA, CDR2 SQIVND (reference sequence). The CDR3 region is CASSYGLRTGELFF. Written as DNA, the CDR3 is TGTGCCAGTAGCTACGGACTCCGCACCGGGGAGCTGTTTTTT.

This clone has a single count. The chain employs TRBV2 and TRBJ2-3, with TRBD2 identical over 9 bases. The CDR3 loop spans 15 amino acids. Germline CDR1 is SNHLY and CDR2 is FYNNEI. The V segment lost 7 bases and the J segment 4 bases; nucleotides outside the gene matches: 9. The CDR3 is CASTGGAGGADTQYF. The CDR3 nucleotides read TGTGCCAGCACGGGGGGAGCGGGAGGAGCAGATACGCAGTATTTT.

The V call is TRBV5-1, the J call TRBJ2-7, with 8 bases that match TRBD2. The CDR3 runs 14 residues. The J segment lost 3 bases and the V segment lost 5 bases, leaving 7 bases of the junction unmatched. Per germline, CDR1 SGHRS and CDR2 YFSETQ. The CDR3 DNA is TGCGCCAGCAGTCTTAGCGGGGTGGGCTACGAGCAGTACTTC. It is translated as CASSLSGVGYEQYF.

V usage is TRBV11-2 and J usage is TRBJ2-7; D call uncertain. Germline V lookup: CDR1 SGHAT, CDR2 FQNNGV. Trimming cost V 1 base and J 3 bases, with 13 bases left between them. CDR3 length: 15 amino acids. The chain's CDR3 is CASSLGVVSDYEQYF. The CDR3 nucleotides read TGTGCCAGCAGCTTAGGTGTAGTATCAGACTACGAGCAGTACTTC.

CDR3 protein: CASSLLQNTDTQYF. CDR3 DNA sequence: TGTGCCAGCAGCTTACTCCAGAACACAGATACGCAGTATTTT. The chain carries TRBV7-9 and TRBJ2-3, with D unresolved. CDR1 SEHNR and CDR2 FQNEAQ come from the germline V gene (reference sequence). This CDR3 region has 14 residues. V shed 2 bases and J shed 2 bases, with 8 bases lying between them.